This TCR beta chain emerged from a study of breast tumors, draining lymph nodes, adjacent tissues (TCRdb year 2016). Study-wide context: In breast cancer patients, the study compared the TCR beta repertoires of tumor, adjacent nontumor tissue and axillary lymph nodes. In human breast cancer, the study set out to evaluate how tumor, surrounding tissue and draining lymph node repertoires relate to one another and whether T cells may move between these sites. Study-wide conclusions, independent of this receptor: The data were considered consistent with the idea that most tumor T cells come from the lymph node and then expand in tumor tissue. Rather than being directly demonstrated, the conclusion that tumor T cells originate in lymph nodes was presented as consistent with a hypothesis. Tumor and nontumor tissue repertoires were found to be significantly more similar in luminal-like than in basal-like breast cancer. Tumor T-cell repertoires showed less diversity than lymph node repertoires and more diversity than nontumor tissue repertoires, and tumor T-cell repertoires showed preferential V and J gene usage.

Relative to its sample, this clonotype is medium-sized (0.01 to 0.1%). What this receptor recognizes is not known. Per-base quality was not reported, and no clone a single base away is much larger than it. Sequenced on an Illumina HiSeq 2000. Multiplex PCR amplification was used to build the TCR beta chain libraries. High-throughput sequencing was used to analyze the amplified TCR beta chain products. TCRdb reprocessed the public reads (quality trimming at Q25 with fastp, clone calling with MiXCR) and kept in-frame beta chains. Merged by CDR3 protein, the rows form single entries marked with the most common genes and DNA. In all, the sample holds 60,000 to 70,000 distinct CDR3 sequences, and 57% of those were seen once. The ten largest clones represent approximately 18% of the sample. The source of this sequence is a female donor with breast cancer. Some clones in this sample may be carry-over from other donors' samples. The sample consisted of breast tumor tissue.

The bases read TGTGCCAGCATCTCCGGAGCTAATGAAAAACTGTTTTTT. It translates as CASISGANEKLFF. The chain uses TRBV7-9 and TRBJ1-4, with no confidently assigned D gene. Reading the germline V gene (reference sequence) gives CDR1 SEHNR and CDR2 FQNEAQ. V drops 7 bases and J drops 3 bases, leaving 9 bases in between. Reading from cysteine to phenylalanine, the CDR3 counts 13 amino acids. CDR3 DNA only is kept here, 39 bases in frame from base 1.